This note documents a single T cell receptor beta chain sequence. Its antigen is unknown. The data were taken from a study of cytomegalovirus exposure and HLA in healthy donors. Study results and limitations: Some V segments (TRBV6-2 and TRBV6-3 among them) were excluded as indistinguishable.

Germline loops: CDR1 SGHAT, CDR2 FQNNGV. V dropped 7 bases and J dropped 5; count of bases not matched to a gene: 10. The CDR3 totals 14 residues. The primer mix had 60 Vbeta and 13 Jbeta primers. Data came from immunoSEQ multiplex PCR; TCRdb stores just in-frame clones and leaves some out. The sample gives around 220,000 clones, 75% to 80% of which show up once; around 2% is in the top ten. This clonotype was obtained from a man between 18 and 29 years old in good health and CMV-seronegative. V is TRBV11-2 and J is TRBJ2-7; 8 bases fit TRBD1. The specimen sequenced was PBMCs. CDR3 sequence reads: CASTKGTGIHEQYF. CDR3 nucleotide sequence: TGTGCCAGCACAAAGGGGACAGGCATCCACGAGCAGTACTTC. Using reference TRBV11-2 and TRBJ2-7 for the parts outside the CDR3, the full variable domain is EAGVAQSPRYKIIEKRQSVAFWCNPISGHATLYWYQQILGQGPKLLIQFQNNGVVDDSQLPKDRFSAERLKGVDSTLKIQPAKLEDSAVYLCASTKGTGIHEQYFGPGTRLTVT.